This entry concerns a single T cell receptor (beta chain). This entry comes from a study of blood T cells in healthy people across ages. The authors ran a second PCR of about 6 to 11 cycles using a sample-barcoded 5' primer and a J-beta primer mix. TCRdb used MiXCR to reprocess the 5' RACE reads, holding one entry per CDR3 protein. This table has approximately 850,000 distinct CDR3 sequences, roughly 60% appearing once. The J segment lost 10 bases and the V segment lost 4 bases, leaving 8 bases of the junction unmatched. There are 13 residues in the CDR3. In germline, CDR1 is SGHRS, CDR2 YFSETQ. Caucasian individuals from Russia who were healthy and aged roughly 6 to 95 acted as donors. Every donor gave ten milliliters of peripheral blood.

This clonotype was obtained from a man aged 30 to 45 in good health. The specimen was blood. This chain uses TRBV5-1 with TRBJ1-5; 7 bases line up with TRBD1. The CDR3: CASSQTGQGPQHF. The DNA for the CDR3 is TGCGCCAGCAGCCAGACAGGGCAGGGACCCCAGCATTTT. Supplemented by reference TRBV5-1 and TRBJ1-5, the full variable domain reads KAGVTQTPRYLIKTRGQQVTLSCSPISGHRSVSWYQQTPGQGLQFLFEYFSETQRNKGNFPGRFSGRQFSNSRSEMNVSTLELGDSALYLCASSQTGQGPQHFGDGTRLSIL.